This TCR beta chain was documented in a study of PD-L1 blockade in urothelial cancer. Study context: Males with urothelial cancer arising in the bladder constituted about 90% of the roughly 29 patients. Prior chemotherapy in patients spanned 0 to 3 regimens. Among blood samples, the median T cell count was 130,000 to 150,000.

Clones were read by immunoSEQ multiplex PCR, and TCRdb kept only the in-frame ones, dropping some. The data show about 84,000 clones, 82% seen once. The CDR3 runs 16 residues. V was clipped by 5 bases and J by 4 bases, with 18 bases between them. In germline, CDR1 is LNHNV, CDR2 YYDKDF (reference sequence). Study-level findings and limits: A below-median TCR clonality in blood before treatment predicted better survival.

As to this clone: What it binds is unknown.

This clonotype was sampled from a man aged 65 to 79 with urothelial cancer. Sequencing used PBMCs, obtained around atezolizumab (anti-PD-L1) treatment. This chain links TRBV15 with TRBJ1-3, with no clear D. The CDR3 spells CATSESLAVSGNTIYF. CDR3 in DNA: TGTGCCACCAGCGAAAGTCTTGCGGTTTCAGGAAACACCATATATTTT.